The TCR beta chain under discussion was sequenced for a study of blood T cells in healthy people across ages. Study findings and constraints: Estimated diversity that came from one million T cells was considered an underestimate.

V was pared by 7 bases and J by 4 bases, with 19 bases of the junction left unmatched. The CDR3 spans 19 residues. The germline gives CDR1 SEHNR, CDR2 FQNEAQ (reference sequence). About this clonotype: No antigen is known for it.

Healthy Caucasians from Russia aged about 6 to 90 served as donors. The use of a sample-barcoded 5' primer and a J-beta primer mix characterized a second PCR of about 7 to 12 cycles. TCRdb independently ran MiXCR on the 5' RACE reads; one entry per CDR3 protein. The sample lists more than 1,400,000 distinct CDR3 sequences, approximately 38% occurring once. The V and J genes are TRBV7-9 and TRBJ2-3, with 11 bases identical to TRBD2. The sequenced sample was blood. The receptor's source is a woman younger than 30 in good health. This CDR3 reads CASTHSGGAISLSSDTQYF. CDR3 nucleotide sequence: TGTGCCAGCACCCATAGCGGGGGGGCCATAAGTCTTTCTTCAGATACGCAGTATTTT.